These T cell receptor beta chains were read from a single sample in a study of cytomegalovirus exposure and HLA in healthy donors. TCRdb keeps only in-frame clones here, not all; method: immunoSEQ multiplex PCR. The table includes 95,000 to 150,000 clones, 77% detected once. Sequences were obtained from PBMCs. These receptors all stem from a woman aged 40-49 years in good health and CMV-seropositive. Both conserved end residues are part of each CDR3. The order of the fields is D gene, V gene, J gene, clone size, CDR3 protein, CDR3 DNA. D genes are given only for firm matches. Only part of the rows carry a size: once, few, many, or a class if the clone is expanded.

D: TRBD2
V: TRBV7-9
J: TRBJ2-1
size: .
CDR3: CASSSAGASNEQFF
DNA: TGTGCCAGCAGCTCGGCGGGAGCTTCCAATGAGCAGTTCTTC

D: TRBD2
V: TRBV7-9
J: TRBJ2-7
size: .
CDR3: CASSSGRAHEQYF
DNA: TGTGCCAGCAGCAGCGGGAGGGCACACGAGCAGTACTTC

D: TRBD1
V: TRBV5-1
J: TRBJ1-2
size: .
CDR3: CASSRTTGGDNYGYTF
DNA: TGCGCCAGCAGCCGCACGACAGGGGGGGATAACTATGGCTACACCTTC

D: .
V: TRBV11-2
J: TRBJ2-3
size: .
CDR3: CASTSAGHTQYF
DNA: TGTGCCAGCACCTCCGCGGGCCATACGCAGTATTTT

D: TRBD2
V: TRBV7-9
J: TRBJ2-7
size: .
CDR3: CASSPAGGASYEQYF
DNA: TGTGCCAGCAGCCCAGCGGGAGGGGCCTCCTACGAGCAGTACTTC

D: TRBD2
V: TRBV7-2
J: TRBJ2-3
size: .
CDR3: CASSSGLAGTQYF
DNA: TGTGCCAGCAGCTCGGGACTAGCGGGAACGCAGTATTTT

D: TRBD2
V: TRBV5-1
J: TRBJ2-1
size: .
CDR3: CASSRLAGSPYNEQFF
DNA: TGCGCCAGCAGCCGACTAGCGGGATCCCCCTACAATGAGCAGTTCTTC

D: TRBD2
V: TRBV19
J: TRBJ2-2
size: .
CDR3: CASSIEGPGLAGGGTGELFF
DNA: TGTGCCAGTAGTATAGAAGGACCGGGACTAGCGGGAGGGGGCACCGGGGAGCTGTTTTTT

D: .
V: TRBV6-5
J: TRBJ1-2
size: .
CDR3: CASSYSRGEGYGYTF
DNA: TGTGCCAGCAGTTACTCGAGAGGGGAGGGCTATGGCTACACCTTC

D: .
V: TRBV11-3
J: TRBJ1-5
size: .
CDR3: CATMRGGVKGNQPQHF
DNA: TGTGCCACCATGAGGGGCGGGGTCAAGGGCAATCAGCCCCAGCATTTT

D: TRBD2
V: TRBV7-3
J: TRBJ2-3
size: .
CDR3: CASRAGVDTDTQYF
DNA: TGTGCCAGCCGAGCGGGAGTCGATACAGATACGCAGTATTTT

D: TRBD1
V: TRBV28
J: TRBJ1-2
size: .
CDR3: CASSGTVSYGYTF
DNA: TGTGCCAGCAGTGGGACAGTCAGCTATGGCTACACCTTC

D: .
V: TRBV4-1
J: TRBJ2-2
size: .
CDR3: CASSQSWTPNTGELFF
DNA: TGCGCCAGCAGCCAGTCATGGACTCCGAACACCGGGGAGCTGTTTTTT

D: TRBD1
V: TRBV30
J: TRBJ1-1
size: .
CDR3: CAWSVPEQGDTEAFF
DNA: TGTGCCTGGAGTGTACCTGAACAGGGGGACACTGAAGCTTTCTTT

D: .
V: TRBV12-5
J: TRBJ2-5
size: .
CDR3: CASGADAGSGTQYF
DNA: TGTGCTAGTGGCGCTGACGCGGGTAGCGGGACCCAGTACTTC

D: TRBD1
V: TRBV5-1
J: TRBJ1-1
size: .
CDR3: CASSSSLTGTNTEAFF
DNA: TGCGCCAGCAGCTCTTCCCTGACAGGGACAAACACTGAAGCTTTCTTT

D: .
V: TRBV29-1
J: TRBJ2-7
size: .
CDR3: CSARDSYYEQYF
DNA: TGCAGCGCCCGGGATTCCTACTACGAGCAGTACTTC

D: TRBD1
V: TRBV30
J: TRBJ2-3
size: .
CDR3: CAWGSGGEGTDTQYF
DNA: TGTGCCTGGGGTTCAGGGGGCGAGGGGACAGATACGCAGTATTTT

D: TRBD2
V: TRBV11-2
J: TRBJ2-5
size: .
CDR3: CASSLGLAGGAQETQYF
DNA: TGTGCCAGCAGCTTGGGACTAGCGGGAGGGGCTCAAGAGACCCAGTACTTC

D: .
V: TRBV7-2
J: TRBJ2-7
size: .
CDR3: CASSLFRGSDEQYF
DNA: TGTGCCAGCAGCTTATTCCGGGGGTCTGACGAGCAGTACTTC

D: TRBD1
V: TRBV6-5
J: TRBJ1-2
size: .
CDR3: CASSSRDRGFYGYTF
DNA: TGTGCCAGCAGTTCCCGGGACAGGGGGTTCTATGGCTACACCTTC

D: .
V: TRBV7-9
J: TRBJ1-1
size: .
CDR3: CASSFRAANTEAFF
DNA: TGTGCCAGCAGCTTCAGGGCAGCCAACACTGAAGCTTTCTTT

D: .
V: TRBV28
J: TRBJ1-2
size: once
CDR3: CASTLTGYGYTF
DNA: TGTGCCAGCACCTTGACAGGTTATGGCTACACCTTC

D: TRBD2
V: TRBV5-4
J: TRBJ2-7
size: few
CDR3: CASSGTSGEQYF
DNA: TGTGCCAGCAGCGGGACTAGCGGGGAGCAGTACTTC

D: TRBD1
V: TRBV6-6
J: TRBJ1-2
size: .
CDR3: CASSYSTGPPYGYTF
DNA: TGTGCCAGCAGTTACTCGACAGGGCCCCCCTATGGCTACACCTTC

D: .
V: TRBV6-5
J: TRBJ2-5
size: .
CDR3: CASSYDVAPGGETQYF
DNA: TGTGCCAGCAGTTATGACGTAGCGCCCGGCGGGGAGACCCAGTACTTC

D: .
V: TRBV6-5
J: TRBJ2-1
size: .
CDR3: CASSYDWQTYNEQFF
DNA: TGTGCCAGCAGTTACGATTGGCAAACCTACAATGAGCAGTTCTTC

D: TRBD1
V: TRBV7-8
J: TRBJ2-5
size: .
CDR3: CASSLGQGLGTQYF
DNA: TGTGCCAGCAGCCTAGGACAGGGATTGGGGACCCAGTACTTC

D: TRBD1
V: TRBV5-5
J: TRBJ1-2
size: .
CDR3: CATLPGQGPYGYTF
DNA: TGTGCCACCCTCCCGGGACAGGGGCCCTATGGCTACACCTTC

D: .
V: TRBV28
J: TRBJ1-5
size: .
CDR3: CASSKGGNQPQHF
DNA: TGTGCCAGCAGTAAGGGGGGCAATCAGCCCCAGCATTTT

D: TRBD2
V: TRBV11-2
J: TRBJ2-7
size: .
CDR3: CASSFGGWAYEQYF
DNA: TGTGCCAGCAGCTTCGGGGGGTGGGCGTACGAGCAGTACTTC

D: .
V: TRBV2
J: TRBJ2-6
size: .
CDR3: CASSEARAGANVLTF
DNA: TGTGCCAGCAGTGAAGCCAGGGCTGGGGCCAACGTCCTGACTTTC

D: .
V: TRBV30
J: TRBJ2-3
size: .
CDR3: CAWSPLSGITDTQYF
DNA: TGTGCCTGGAGTCCCCTTAGCGGAATCACAGATACGCAGTATTTT

D: TRBD1
V: TRBV28
J: TRBJ2-7
size: .
CDR3: CASSLSVGTGSSYEQYF
DNA: TGTGCCAGCAGTTTGTCGGTAGGGACAGGGAGTTCCTACGAGCAGTACTTC

D: TRBD1
V: TRBV6-6
J: TRBJ2-7
size: .
CDR3: CASSWDRRSYEQYF
DNA: TGTGCCAGCAGTTGGGACAGGCGTTCCTACGAGCAGTACTTC

D: TRBD2
V: TRBV11-2
J: TRBJ2-3
size: .
CDR3: CASSFSGRREDTQYF
DNA: TGTGCCAGCAGCTTTAGCGGGAGGAGGGAGGATACGCAGTATTTT

D: .
V: TRBV7-9
J: TRBJ1-1
size: .
CDR3: CASSLGHQAFF
DNA: TGTGCCAGCAGTCTGGGACATCAGGCTTTCTTT

D: .
V: TRBV5-1
J: TRBJ1-1
size: .
CDR3: CASSSDRDNAFF
DNA: TGCGCCAGCAGCTCCGATCGGGACAACGCTTTCTTT

D: .
V: TRBV5-1
J: TRBJ2-3
size: .
CDR3: CAIPDGGSNDTQYF
DNA: TGCGCCATCCCAGATGGAGGGAGTAACGATACGCAGTATTTT

D: .
V: TRBV5-1
J: TRBJ2-2
size: .
CDR3: CASSPGQNTGELFF
DNA: TGCGCCAGCAGCCCTGGACAGAACACCGGGGAGCTGTTTTTT

D: TRBD1
V: TRBV10-3
J: TRBJ1-1
size: .
CDR3: CAISLQGMSGSNTEAFF
DNA: TGTGCCATCAGCCTACAGGGGATGAGTGGGTCAAACACTGAAGCTTTCTTT

D: .
V: TRBV29-1
J: TRBJ2-3
size: .
CDR3: CSVEDNKDTQYF
DNA: TGCAGCGTTGAAGATAACAAGGATACGCAGTATTTT

D: .
V: TRBV2
J: TRBJ2-7
size: once
CDR3: CASSDSLGSEQYF
DNA: TGTGCCAGCAGCGACTCACTAGGTTCCGAGCAGTACTTC

D: TRBD2
V: TRBV5-4
J: TRBJ2-7
size: .
CDR3: CASSLGSGRYEQYF
DNA: TGTGCCAGCAGCTTGGGTAGCGGGAGGTACGAGCAGTACTTC

D: TRBD1
V: TRBV7-8
J: TRBJ2-1
size: .
CDR3: CASSYRQGKGNEQFF
DNA: TGTGCCAGCAGCTATCGACAGGGGAAGGGCAATGAGCAGTTCTTC

D: TRBD1
V: TRBV6-1
J: TRBJ1-3
size: .
CDR3: CASRQGAFGNTIYF
DNA: TGTGCCAGCAGACAGGGGGCTTTTGGAAACACCATATATTTT

D: .
V: TRBV18
J: TRBJ2-2
size: .
CDR3: CASSPESQGTGELFF
DNA: TGTGCCAGCTCACCAGAGTCGCAGGGGACCGGGGAGCTGTTTTTT

D: .
V: TRBV5-1
J: TRBJ2-3
size: .
CDR3: CASSFGTLGTDTQYF
DNA: TGCGCCAGCAGCTTCGGGACTCTAGGGACAGATACGCAGTATTTT